These 31 T cell receptor beta chains came from one sample sequenced in a study of beta chain features in type 1 diabetes (dated by TCRdb to between 2018 and 2020). The full study reports these points: Type 1 diabetes patients showed a moderate but significant shortening of TCRB CDR3 length in all four CD4+ subsets.

To prepare the library, the immunoSEQ multiplex PCR assay was applied. The entire isolated RNA was reverse transcribed using the High Capacity cDNA Reverse Transcription Kit, and thus expressed TCRB transcripts were sequenced. Here the immuneACCESS table is served through TCRdb, limited to in-frame sequences with V and J called. Missing clones are a known gap in these copies; in checked studies unresolved V genes cover under half, and the rest lacks a known reason. The sample table holds some 660,000 clones, of which over 11% were seen once. The biggest ten clones account for 0.04% of the sample. Antigen specificity for these receptors is unknown. Sequencing input: naive CD4+ T cells from blood. The sample's cell subset or site, from its label and the paper: true naive CD4+ T cells. The receptors stem from a man in his late teens or twenties with type 1 diabetes.

The chain links TRBV6-1 to TRBJ1-2; the D is unclear. Germline loops: CDR1 MNHNS, CDR2 SASEGT. V lost 1 base, J lost 8 bases, and 20 bases lay in between. The CDR3 has 16 residues. The CDR3 nucleotides are TGTGCCAGCAGTGAAGTTGGCAGATCCACCTCGTACGGCTACACCTTC. Protein sequence: CASSEVGRSTSYGYTF.

This clone appeared a few times. The chain uses TRBV10-3 and TRBJ2-1; D is perhaps TRBD2 (5 bases). The CDR3 runs to 14 residues. The V gene's germline CDR1 is ENHRY and CDR2 SYGVKD. Trimming took 2 bases from V and 12 from J, leaving 17 bases between them. Here the CDR3 reads CAISEPTRDYGQFF. CDR3 coding DNA: TGTGCCATCAGTGAGCCCACTCGGGATTATGGGCAGTTCTTC.

The chain links TRBV19 to TRBJ2-7; D may be TRBD1 (5 bases). This CDR3 is built from 13 residues. V shed 5 bases and J shed 0 bases, with 8 bases lying between them. Per the germline V gene, CDR1 is LNHDA and CDR2 is SQIVND (reference sequence). CDR3 region: CASSAQVSYEQYF. The CDR3 DNA reads TGTGCCAGTAGTGCACAGGTCTCCTACGAGCAGTACTTC.

The chain joins TRBV30 to TRBJ2-3; D gene ambiguous. CDR1 GTSNPN and CDR2 SVGIG come from the germline V gene (reference sequence). The CDR3 contains 13 residues. Trimming shortened V by 5 bases and J by 2 bases, and 11 bases separated the two germline ends. The CDR3 protein is CAWAHLNTDTQYF. CDR3 DNA: TGTGCCTGGGCCCATCTGAACACAGATACGCAGTATTTT.

This clone was found a few times. The rearrangement uses TRBV7-9 and TRBJ1-3; D perhaps matches TRBD1 (5 bases). Germline CDR1 and CDR2: SEHNR and FQNEAQ (reference sequence). Trimming pared 1 base from V and 9 bases from J, leaving 13 bases between. The CDR3 consists of 14 residues. The CDR3 reads CASSLGDARSTIYF. In DNA, the CDR3 is TGTGCCAGCAGCTTAGGGGACGCGAGGAGCACCATATATTTT.

The genes are TRBV19 and TRBJ1-2; the match to TRBD1 covers 9 bases. Germline V gives CDR1 LNHDA, CDR2 SQIVND (reference sequence). With 8 bases clipped from V and 3 bases from J, the junction kept 4 bases outside the gene matches. CDR3 length: 13 amino acids. The CDR3 region has the DNA TGTGCCAGTGCCTGGGACAGGGACTATGGCTACACCTTC. Translating gives CASAWDRDYGYTF.

This clone has just a few counts. The V call is TRBV6-7, the J call TRBJ1-2; weak D call: TRBD1 (5 bases). TRBV6-7 is given ORF status, its function remaining uncertain. With 4 bases removed from V and 4 bases from J, the gap between germline ends came to 10 bases. The CDR3 is 13 residues long. DNA for the CDR3: TGTGCCAGCAGTTCCGGGGACCTCTATGGCTACACCTTC. Protein sequence: CASSSGDLYGYTF.

The table lists this clone with a few counts. This sequence joins TRBV30 and TRBJ2-5; the D is unclear. Germline-derived CDR1 and CDR2 are GTSNPN and SVGIG (reference sequence). Trimming cost V 7 bases and J 7 bases, with 13 bases left between them. The CDR3 consists of 11 residues. The CDR3 is CASGNLGTQYF. The CDR3 DNA follows: TGTGCCTCTGGCAATTTAGGGACCCAGTACTTC.

The sample holds a few counts of this clone. The chain uses TRBV4-3 and TRBJ2-2, with D maybe TRBD1 (5 bases). The CDR3 is 12 residues long. The germline CDR1 and CDR2 sequences are LGHNA and YSLEER. The V end was cut by 5 bases, the J end by 6 bases, with 7 bases between. CDR3 in DNA: TGCGCCAGCAGCGCAGGGCCCGGGGAGCTGTTTTTT. Translated: CASSAGPGELFF.

This chain uses TRBV7-9 with TRBJ1-5; maybe TRBD1 (6 bases). CDR3 length: 12 amino acids. V was clipped by 1 base and J by 10 bases, with 8 bases between them. Germline assignment: CDR1 SEHNR and CDR2 FQNEAQ (reference sequence). The CDR3 loop is CASSLVDSPQHF. CDR3 nucleotides: TGTGCCAGCAGCTTAGTGGACAGTCCCCAGCATTTT.

The table lists this clone with a few counts. The chain recombines TRBV10-3 with TRBJ2-3; TRBD2 matches 10 bases. J gave up 6 bases and V 4 bases, and 7 bases lay outside the gene matches. The germline V gene has CDR1 ENHRY and CDR2 SYGVKD. The CDR3 has 15 residues. CDR3 coding DNA: TGTGCCATCAGTGGAGGACTAGCGGTCCAGGATACGCAGTATTTT. Protein product: CAISGGLAVQDTQYF.

V usage is TRBV29-1 and J usage is TRBJ1-4; a possible D gene is TRBD1 (5 bases). The V end lost 4 bases, the J end lost 8 bases, and 14 bases lay between the germline ends. The CDR3 spans 13 residues. The germline V gene has CDR1 SQVTM and CDR2 ANQGSEA. CDR3 DNA sequence: TGCAGCGTTGCGTGGGCGGGACGGGAAAAACTGTTTTTT. Translation gives CSVAWAGREKLFF.

The chain has TRBV7-9 and TRBJ2-7; D is perhaps TRBD1 or TRBD2 (6 bases each). The CDR3 contains 12 residues. V lost 4 bases, J lost 9 bases, and 13 bases lay in between. Germline V gene sequence: CDR1 SEHNR, CDR2 FQNEAQ (reference sequence). This CDR3 is CASSYRGLRQYF. CDR3 in DNA: TGTGCCAGCAGCTATCGGGGGCTCCGGCAGTACTTC.

In DNA form, the CDR3 reads TGTGCCAGCAGCTTCTTAAGCGGAACAAGCTCCTACGAGCAGTACTTC. Translation: CASSFLSGTSSYEQYF. The chain uses TRBV11-2 and TRBJ2-7; D is perhaps TRBD2 (5 bases). Germline V gene sequence: CDR1 SGHAT, CDR2 FQNNGV. The CDR3 extends over 16 amino acids. V was cut by 3 bases and J by 0 bases, with 15 bases left in between.

The chain recombines TRBV6-5 with TRBJ1-2; TRBD1 aligns across 7 bases. Unmatched junction bases numbered 7, after V lost 5 bases and J lost 4 bases. The CDR3 has 14 residues. Germline CDR1 is MNHEY and CDR2 is SVGAGI. The CDR3 DNA follows: TGTGCCAGCAGTACCCCCGGGACAGTCTATGGCTACACCTTC. Protein sequence: CASSTPGTVYGYTF.

The DNA of the CDR3 is TGTGCTAGTGGTTTGCGGGGTACCTCAGCTAACTATGGCTACACCTTC. This encodes CASGLRGTSANYGYTF. The chain couples TRBV12-5 to TRBJ1-2; D is uncertain. Between the trimmed V and J ends, which lost 2 bases and 0 bases, there was a span of 13 bases. The germline V gene encodes CDR1 LGHNT and CDR2 FRNRAP. The CDR3 loop spans 16 amino acids.

A few counts support this clone. This rearrangement joins TRBV7-2 to TRBJ2-5; no firm D call. Germline lookup yields CDR1 SGHTA and CDR2 FQGNSA. This CDR3 is built from 13 residues. V was cut by 3 bases and J by 3 bases, with 8 bases left in between. The CDR3 sequence: CASSLGLEETQYF. The CDR3 DNA follows: TGTGCCAGCAGCTTGGGCCTGGAAGAGACCCAGTACTTC.

This clone has just one count. The chain couples TRBV7-9 to TRBJ2-7; 8 bases are a match to TRBD2. The CDR3 is made up of 14 amino acids. Per germline, CDR1 SEHNR and CDR2 FQNEAQ (reference sequence). After removal of 5 bases from V and 3 bases from J, the junction contained 6 bases not matched to a gene. The CDR3 nucleotides read TGTGCCAGCAGCCCCGGGGGGGGTCGCTACGAGCAGTACTTC. This encodes CASSPGGGRYEQYF.

The chain is built from TRBV25-1 and TRBJ1-2; the D is unclear. This CDR3 region has 17 residues. The ends were cut back, 6 bases at V and 6 bases at J, with 26 bases in the middle. Germline assignment: CDR1 MGHDK and CDR2 SYGVNS. DNA of the CDR3: TGTGCCAGCAGCCTCCCGATTGGCGGCCCCGGATGGAATGGCTACACCTTC. Translating gives CASSLPIGGPGWNGYTF.

This clone occurred a few times. The chain joins TRBV30 to TRBJ1-1, with D uncertain. The CDR3 runs 12 residues. CDR1 is GTSNPN and CDR2 is SVGIG in the germline V gene (reference sequence). CDR3 coding DNA: TGTGCTTCAGGAGTTCTGAACACTGAAGCTTTCTTT. It yields the protein CASGVLNTEAFF. The entire variable domain, with the rest obtained from reference TRBV30 and TRBJ1-1, is as follows: SQTIHQWPATLVQPVGSPLSLECTVEGTSNPNLYWYRQAAGRGLQLLFYSVGIGQISSEVPQNLSASRPQDRQFILSSKKLLLSDSGFYLCASGVLNTEAFFGQGTRLTVV.

The chain uses TRBV5-4 and TRBJ2-7; 9 bases fit TRBD1. V gave up 4 bases and J gave up 1 base; unmatched junction bases: 6. This CDR3 has 15 amino acids. From germline, CDR1 is SGHNT and CDR2 YYREEE (reference sequence). The CDR3 loop reads CASSRGGTGSYEQYF. DNA of the CDR3: TGTGCCAGCAGCCGTGGAGGGACAGGGTCCTACGAGCAGTACTTC.

This clone was seen a handful of times. The rearrangement uses TRBV30 and TRBJ1-3; no reliable D call. Per the germline V gene, CDR1 is GTSNPN and CDR2 is SVGIG (reference sequence). Deletions cut 2 bases from V and 1 base from J, with 6 bases between. The CDR3 runs 13 residues. The CDR3: CAWSSGSGNTIYF. In DNA form, the CDR3 reads TGTGCCTGGAGTTCGGGATCTGGAAACACCATATATTTT.

V gene TRBV5-1 combines with J gene TRBJ2-1, with 7 bases matching TRBD1. Germline loops: CDR1 SGHRS, CDR2 YFSETQ. With 4 bases clipped from V and 8 bases from J, the junction kept 12 bases outside the gene matches. The CDR3 spans 15 residues. The CDR3 loop reads CASSPRQGPSHEQFF. For the CDR3, the DNA is TGCGCCAGCAGCCCGCGACAGGGCCCAAGCCATGAGCAGTTCTTC.

The chain combines TRBV6-1 with TRBJ2-7; 10 nucleotides line up with TRBD2. This CDR3 comprises 15 residues. V trimming: 1 base; J trimming: 0 bases; junction bases outside the gene matches: 0. Germline values: CDR1 MNHNS, CDR2 SASEGT. The CDR3 bases are TGTGCCAGCAGTGAAGGGACTAGCGGCTCCTACGAGCAGTACTTC. Translated: CASSEGTSGSYEQYF.

This clone was seen only a few times. J is TRBJ2-3 and V is TRBV29-1; D possibly corresponds to TRBD2 (5 bases). The V gene's germline CDR1 is SQVTM and CDR2 ANQGSEA. The CDR3 totals 14 residues. V lost 3 bases, J lost 1 base, and 11 bases lay in between. In nucleotides, the CDR3 is TGCAGCGTTGATGGGCCAGCGGGCACAGATACGCAGTATTTT. Encoded protein: CSVDGPAGTDTQYF.

In the case of this clone: The sample contains more than one DNA sequence encoding this CDR3. The chain has TRBV30 and TRBJ2-7; perhaps TRBD1 as D (6 bases). The V end was cut by 0 bases, the J end by 3 bases, with 12 bases between. The CDR3 has 14 amino acids. Per the germline V gene, CDR1 is GTSNPN and CDR2 is SVGIG (reference sequence). The CDR3 reads CAWSVQGSSYEQYF. The CDR3 region has the DNA TGTGCCTGGAGTGTACAGGGTTCAAGCTACGAGCAGTACTTC.

The genes are TRBV5-1 and TRBJ2-2, with D tentatively TRBD1 or TRBD2 (5 bases each). V lost 5 bases, J lost 1 base, and 12 bases lay in between. This CDR3 contains 15 residues. Germline CDR1 reads SGHRS; CDR2 reads YFSETQ. The CDR3 spells CASSTGTRNTGELFF. The CDR3 bases are TGCGCCAGCAGTACCGGGACGAGGAACACCGGGGAGCTGTTTTTT.

This clone was counted a few times. This chain joins TRBV5-8 and TRBJ2-7, with 9 bases identical to TRBD1. Losses at the gene ends were 5 bases for V and 1 base for J; bases not matched to a gene: 7. The CDR3 has 15 amino acids. Germline CDR1 reads SGHTS; CDR2 reads YDEGEE. CDR3 residues: CASSKGQGTSYEQYF. The CDR3 nucleotides read TGTGCCAGCAGTAAGGGACAGGGCACGTCCTACGAGCAGTACTTC.

Only a few counts were recorded for this clone. The V and J genes are TRBV18 and TRBJ2-7; TRBD1 might be the D (6 bases). The V and J ends lost 5 bases and 2 bases respectively, with 13 bases between them. CDR3 length equals 14 residues. CDR1 KGHSH and CDR2 LQKENI come from the germline V gene. The CDR3 reads CASSEVQGPYEQYF. The CDR3 nucleotides read TGTGCCAGCTCAGAGGTTCAGGGGCCCTACGAGCAGTACTTC. Full variable domain (outside the CDR3, taken from reference TRBV18 and TRBJ2-7): NAGVMQNPRHLVRRRGQEARLRCSPMKGHSHVYWYRQLPEEGLKFMVYLQKENIIDESGMPKERFSAEFPKEGPSILRIQQVVRGDSAAYFCASSEVQGPYEQYFGPGTRLTVT.

V is TRBV27 and J is TRBJ2-7; the D is unclear. CDR1 and CDR2 from the germline V gene are MNHEY and SMNVEV (reference sequence). V dropped 4 bases and J dropped 2 bases, with 3 bases sitting between them. The CDR3 is 11 amino acids. DNA of the CDR3: TGTGCCAGCAGTTCCGCCTACGAGCAGTACTTC. Its protein product is CASSSAYEQYF.

This sequence joins TRBV2 and TRBJ2-1; weak D call: TRBD1 (6 bases). The CDR3 covers 15 residues. Trimming took 6 bases from V and 6 from J, leaving 18 bases between them. Germline loops: CDR1 SNHLY, CDR2 FYNNEI. This CDR3 reads CASSQGQVISNEQFF. The CDR3, as DNA: TGTGCCAGCAGCCAGGGGCAGGTAATCTCCAATGAGCAGTTCTTC.